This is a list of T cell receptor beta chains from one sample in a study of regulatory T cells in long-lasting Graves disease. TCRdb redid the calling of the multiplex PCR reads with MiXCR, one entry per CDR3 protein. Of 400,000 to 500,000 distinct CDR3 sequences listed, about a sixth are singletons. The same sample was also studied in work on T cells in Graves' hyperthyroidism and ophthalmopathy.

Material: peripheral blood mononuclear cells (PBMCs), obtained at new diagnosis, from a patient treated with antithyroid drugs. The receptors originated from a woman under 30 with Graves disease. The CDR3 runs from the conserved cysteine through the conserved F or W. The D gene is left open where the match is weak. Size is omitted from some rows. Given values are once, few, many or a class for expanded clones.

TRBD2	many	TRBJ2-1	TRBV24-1	TGTGCCACCAGTGATTTGCTTATCGCCGTGACTAGCGCCCGAAGCTCCTACAATGAGCAGTTCTTC	CATSDLLIAVTSARSSYNEQFF
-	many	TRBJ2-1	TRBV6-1	TGTGCCAGCAGATGGTTTGTGGGTAGCTCCTACAATGAGCAGTTCTTC	CASRWFVGSSYNEQFF
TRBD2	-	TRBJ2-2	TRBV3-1	TGTGCCAGCACAGGTTCGTCCCCGGGACTAGAAACCGGGGAGCTGTTTTTT	CASTGSSPGLETGELFF
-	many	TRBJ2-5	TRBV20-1	TGCAGTGCTTCCCAAGACACCAAAGAGACCCAGTACTTC	CSASQDTKETQYF
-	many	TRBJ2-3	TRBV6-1	TGTGCCAGCAGAGCTAGCAGCATGTATACGCAGTATTTT	CASRASSMYTQYF
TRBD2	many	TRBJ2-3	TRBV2	TGTGCCAGCAGTGGGGACTACACAGATACGCAGTATTTT	CASSGDYTDTQYF
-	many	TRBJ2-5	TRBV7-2	TGTGCCAGCAGCTTACATGAGACCCAGTACTTC	CASSLHETQYF
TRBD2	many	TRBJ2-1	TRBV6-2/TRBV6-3	TGTGCCAGCAGTTACTCGGAGGGCGGGAGGGGACTGAGCTCCTACAATGAGCAGTTCTTC	CASSYSEGGRGLSSYNEQFF
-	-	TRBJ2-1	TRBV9	TGTGCCAGCAGTTACAGGATCGGTAGCTCCTACAATGAGCAGTTCTTC	CASSYRIGSSYNEQFF
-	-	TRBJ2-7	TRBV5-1	TGCGCCAGCGGAGGGGGGAATTACGAGCAGTACTTC	CASGGGNYEQYF
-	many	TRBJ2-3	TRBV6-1	TGTGCCAGCAGTGAATTCCTTAGATCCACAGATACGCAGTATTTT	CASSEFLRSTDTQYF
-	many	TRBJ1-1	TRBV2	TGTGCCAGCAATCGTTACAGAATGAACACTGAAGCTTTCTTT	CASNRYRMNTEAFF
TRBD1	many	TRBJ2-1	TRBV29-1	TGCAGCGTCCCGGGACAGGGTGTCTCTGAGCAGTTCTTC	CSVPGQGVSEQFF
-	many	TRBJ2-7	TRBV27	TGTGCCAGCAGCGACCTCGAACAGCAGGCCAACGAGCAGTACTTC	CASSDLEQQANEQYF
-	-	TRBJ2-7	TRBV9	TGTGCCAGCAGCCCTGGATACATAGCCTACGAGCAGTACTTC	CASSPGYIAYEQYF
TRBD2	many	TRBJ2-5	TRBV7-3	TGTGCCAGCAGCAGAGGTGGTGGCGGGAGTAGGGAGACCCAGTACTTC	CASSRGGGGSRETQYF
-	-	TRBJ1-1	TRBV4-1	TGCGCCAGCAGCCAAGAGCCCTGGAACACTGAAGCTTTCTTT	CASSQEPWNTEAFF
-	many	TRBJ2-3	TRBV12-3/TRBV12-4	TGTGCCAGCGGAAACGGACCGCCCGATACGCAGTATTTT	CASGNGPPDTQYF
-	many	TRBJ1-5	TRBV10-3	TGTGCCATCGGATCAGACAGAGGGAGCAATCAGCCCCAGCATTTT	CAIGSDRGSNQPQHF
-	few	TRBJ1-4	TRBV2	TGTGCCAGCTCGACGTCGGGGGGGGCAGGTGAAAAACTGTTTTTT	CASSTSGGAGEKLFF
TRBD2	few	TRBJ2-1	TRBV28	TGTGCCAGCAGCCTCTTAGGGACTAGCGTAAAAAATGAGCAGTTCTTC	CASSLLGTSVKNEQFF
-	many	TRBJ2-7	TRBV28	TGTGCCAGCACAGAGGCGCCCTACGAGCAGTACTTC	CASTEAPYEQYF
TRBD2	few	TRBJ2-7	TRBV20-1	TGCAGTGCTAGCAAGGGTACTAGCGGGGCCTACGAGCAGTACTTC	CSASKGTSGAYEQYF
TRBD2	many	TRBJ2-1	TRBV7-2	TGTGCCAGCAGCTTCAGAGCGGGAGGTGGTAATGAGCAGTTCTTC	CASSFRAGGGNEQFF
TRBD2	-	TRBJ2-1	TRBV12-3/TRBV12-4	TGTGCCAGCAGTTTTGGTCTAGCGGGAGGACAATTGGTAGAGCAGTTCTTC	CASSFGLAGGQLVEQFF
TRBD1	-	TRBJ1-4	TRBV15	TGTGCCACCAGCAGAGTCGGGACAGGGCCCGAAAAACTGTTTTTT	CATSRVGTGPEKLFF
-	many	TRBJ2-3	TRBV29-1	TGCAGCGTTGAAGTCGCCTCAGATACGCAGTATTTT	CSVEVASDTQYF